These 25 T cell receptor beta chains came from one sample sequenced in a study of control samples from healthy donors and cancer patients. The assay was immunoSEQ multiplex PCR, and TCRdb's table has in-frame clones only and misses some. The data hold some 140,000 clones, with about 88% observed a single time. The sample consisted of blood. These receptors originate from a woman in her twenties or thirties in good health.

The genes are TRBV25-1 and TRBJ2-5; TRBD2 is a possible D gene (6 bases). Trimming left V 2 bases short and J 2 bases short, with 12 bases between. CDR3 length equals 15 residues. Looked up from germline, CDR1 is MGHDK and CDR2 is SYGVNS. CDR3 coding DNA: TGTGCCAGCAGTGAACCGGGACGGGGGCAAGAGACCCAGTACTTC. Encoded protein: CASSEPGRGQETQYF. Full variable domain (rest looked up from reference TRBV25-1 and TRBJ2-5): EADIYQTPRYLVIGTGKKITLECSQTMGHDKMYWYQQDPGMELHLIHYSYGVNSTEKGDLSSESTVSRIRTEHFPLTLESARPSHTSQYLCASSEPGRGQETQYFGPGTRLLVL.

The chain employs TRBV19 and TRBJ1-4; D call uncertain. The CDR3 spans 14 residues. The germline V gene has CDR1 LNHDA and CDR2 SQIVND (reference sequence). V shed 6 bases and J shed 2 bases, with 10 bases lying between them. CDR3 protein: CASSVMATNEKLFF. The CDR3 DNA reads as TGTGCCAGTAGCGTTATGGCGACTAATGAAAAACTGTTTTTT.

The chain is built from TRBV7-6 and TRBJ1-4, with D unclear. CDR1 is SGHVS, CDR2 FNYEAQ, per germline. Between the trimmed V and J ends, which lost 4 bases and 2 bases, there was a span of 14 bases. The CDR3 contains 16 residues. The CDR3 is CASSYGRPATNEKLFF. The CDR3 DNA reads TGTGCCAGCAGCTATGGACGTCCCGCGACTAATGAAAAACTGTTTTTT.

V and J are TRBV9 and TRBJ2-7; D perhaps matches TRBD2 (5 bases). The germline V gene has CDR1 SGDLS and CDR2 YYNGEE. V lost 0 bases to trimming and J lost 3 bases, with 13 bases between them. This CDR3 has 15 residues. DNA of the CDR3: TGTGCCAGCAGCGTAGCCTCTAGCTGGCTCTACGAGCAGTACTTC. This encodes CASSVASSWLYEQYF. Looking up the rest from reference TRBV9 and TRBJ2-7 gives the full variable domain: DSGVTQTPKHLITATGQRVTLRCSPRSGDLSVYWYQQSLDQGLQFLIQYYNGEERAKGNILERFSAQQFPDLHSELNLSSLELGDSALYFCASSVASSWLYEQYFGPGTRLTVT.

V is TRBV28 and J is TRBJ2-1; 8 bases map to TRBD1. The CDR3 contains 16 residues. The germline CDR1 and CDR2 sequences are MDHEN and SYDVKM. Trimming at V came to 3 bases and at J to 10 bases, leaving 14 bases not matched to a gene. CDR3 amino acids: CASSLAASQGAWEQFF. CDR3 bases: TGTGCCAGCAGTTTGGCTGCCAGCCAGGGGGCCTGGGAGCAGTTCTTC.

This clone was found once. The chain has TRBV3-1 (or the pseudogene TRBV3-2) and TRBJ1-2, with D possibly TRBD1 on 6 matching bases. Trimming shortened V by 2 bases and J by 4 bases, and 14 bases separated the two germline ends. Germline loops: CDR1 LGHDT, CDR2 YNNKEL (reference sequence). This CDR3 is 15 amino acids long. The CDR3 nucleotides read TGTGCCAGCAGCCAACTGTGGGGGCCCGGCTATGGCTACACCTTC. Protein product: CASSQLWGPGYGYTF.

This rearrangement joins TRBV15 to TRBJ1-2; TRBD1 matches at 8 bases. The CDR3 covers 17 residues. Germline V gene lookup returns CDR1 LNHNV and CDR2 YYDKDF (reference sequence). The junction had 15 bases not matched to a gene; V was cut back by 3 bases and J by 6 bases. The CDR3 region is CATSSGRGRSRTHGYTF. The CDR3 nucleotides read TGTGCCACCAGCAGTGGCAGGGGGCGAAGCAGGACTCATGGCTACACCTTC.

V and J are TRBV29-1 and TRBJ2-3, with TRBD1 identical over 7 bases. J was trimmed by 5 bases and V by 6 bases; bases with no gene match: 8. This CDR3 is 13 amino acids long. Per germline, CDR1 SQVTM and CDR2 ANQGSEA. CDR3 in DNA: TGCAGCGTCATGACAGGGTCCCAAGATACGCAGTATTTT. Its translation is CSVMTGSQDTQYF.

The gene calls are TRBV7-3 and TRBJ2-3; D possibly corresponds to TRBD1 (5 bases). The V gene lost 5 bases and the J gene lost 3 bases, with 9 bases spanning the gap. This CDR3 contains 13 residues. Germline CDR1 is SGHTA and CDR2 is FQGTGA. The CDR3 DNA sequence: TGTGCCAGCAGCGTTCCAGGGACAGATACGCAGTATTTT. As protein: CASSVPGTDTQYF.

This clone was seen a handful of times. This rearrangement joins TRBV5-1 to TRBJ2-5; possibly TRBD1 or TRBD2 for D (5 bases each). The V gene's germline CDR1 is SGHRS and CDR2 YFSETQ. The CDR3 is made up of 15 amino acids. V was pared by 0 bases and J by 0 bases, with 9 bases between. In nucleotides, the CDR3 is TGCGCCAGCAGCTTGGAGATGGGACACCAAGAGACCCAGTACTTC. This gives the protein CASSLEMGHQETQYF.

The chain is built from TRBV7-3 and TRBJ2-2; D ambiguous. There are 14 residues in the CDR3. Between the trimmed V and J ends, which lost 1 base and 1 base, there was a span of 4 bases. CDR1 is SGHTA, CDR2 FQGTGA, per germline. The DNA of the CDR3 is TGTGCCAGCAGCTTAATGGTGAACACCGGGGAGCTGTTTTTT. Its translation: CASSLMVNTGELFF.

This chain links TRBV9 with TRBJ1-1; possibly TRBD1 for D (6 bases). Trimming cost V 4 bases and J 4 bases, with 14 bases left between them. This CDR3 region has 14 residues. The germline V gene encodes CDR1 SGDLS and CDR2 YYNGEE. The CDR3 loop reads CASSTRTDGTEAFF. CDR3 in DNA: TGTGCCAGCAGCACAAGGACAGATGGCACTGAAGCTTTCTTT.

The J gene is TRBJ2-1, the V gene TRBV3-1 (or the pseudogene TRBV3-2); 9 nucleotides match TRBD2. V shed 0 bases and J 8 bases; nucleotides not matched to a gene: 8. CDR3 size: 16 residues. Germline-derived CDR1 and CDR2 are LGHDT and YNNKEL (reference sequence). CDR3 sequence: CASSQEGSGSSDEQFF. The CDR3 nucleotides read TGTGCCAGCAGCCAAGAAGGTAGCGGGAGCTCCGATGAGCAGTTCTTC.

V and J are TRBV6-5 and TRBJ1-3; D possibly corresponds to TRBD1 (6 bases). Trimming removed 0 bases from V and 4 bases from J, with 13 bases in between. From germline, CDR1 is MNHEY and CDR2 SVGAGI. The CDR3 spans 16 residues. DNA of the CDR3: TGTGCCAGCAGTTACTCGATCGGGGGGCAAGGAAACACCATATATTTT. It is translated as CASSYSIGGQGNTIYF.

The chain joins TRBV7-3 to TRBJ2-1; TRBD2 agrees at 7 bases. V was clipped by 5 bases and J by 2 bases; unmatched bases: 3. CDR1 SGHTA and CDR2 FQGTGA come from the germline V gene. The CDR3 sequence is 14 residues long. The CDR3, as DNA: TGTGCCAGCAGCCCTGGGGGGGCCTACAATGAGCAGTTCTTC. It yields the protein CASSPGGAYNEQFF.

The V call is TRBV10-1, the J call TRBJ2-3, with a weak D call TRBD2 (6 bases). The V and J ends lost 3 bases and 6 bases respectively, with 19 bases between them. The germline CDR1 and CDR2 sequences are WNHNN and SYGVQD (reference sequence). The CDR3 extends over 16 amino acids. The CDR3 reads CASSEGLAGFVDTQYF. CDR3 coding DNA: TGCGCCAGCAGTGAAGGTCTCGCGGGATTCGTGGATACGCAGTATTTT.

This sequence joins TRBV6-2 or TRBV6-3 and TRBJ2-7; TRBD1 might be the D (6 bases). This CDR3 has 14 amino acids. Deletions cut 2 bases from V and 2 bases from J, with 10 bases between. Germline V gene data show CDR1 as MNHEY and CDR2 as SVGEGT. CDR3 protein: CASSYVDSPYEQYF. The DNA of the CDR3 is TGTGCCAGCAGTTACGTGGACAGCCCCTACGAGCAGTACTTC.

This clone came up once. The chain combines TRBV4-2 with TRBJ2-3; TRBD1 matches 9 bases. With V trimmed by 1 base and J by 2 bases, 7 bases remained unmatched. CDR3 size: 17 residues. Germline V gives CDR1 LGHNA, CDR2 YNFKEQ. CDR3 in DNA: TGTGCCAGCAGCCAAGCGGGTCGGGACAGGGCCACAGATACGCAGTATTTT. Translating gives CASSQAGRDRATDTQYF.

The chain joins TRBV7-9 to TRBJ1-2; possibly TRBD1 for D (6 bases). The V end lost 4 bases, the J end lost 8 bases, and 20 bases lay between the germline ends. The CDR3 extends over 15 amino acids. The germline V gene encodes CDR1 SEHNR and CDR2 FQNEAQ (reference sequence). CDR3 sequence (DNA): TGTGCCAGCAGCTCAACAACCCGCGGGGGCGACGGCTACACCTTC. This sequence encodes CASSSTTRGGDGYTF.

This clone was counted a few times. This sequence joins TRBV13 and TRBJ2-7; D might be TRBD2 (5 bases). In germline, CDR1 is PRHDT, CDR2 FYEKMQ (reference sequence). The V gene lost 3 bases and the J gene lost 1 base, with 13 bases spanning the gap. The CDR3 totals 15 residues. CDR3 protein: CASSFVVSGSYEQYF. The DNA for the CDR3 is TGTGCCAGCAGCTTCGTCGTTTCGGGGTCCTACGAGCAGTACTTC.

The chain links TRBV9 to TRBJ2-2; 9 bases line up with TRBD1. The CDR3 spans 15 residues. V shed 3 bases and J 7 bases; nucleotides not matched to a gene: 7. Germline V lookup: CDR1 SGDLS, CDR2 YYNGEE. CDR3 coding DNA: TGTGCCAGCAGCGACAGGGACAGGGTCATCGGGGAGCTGTTTTTT. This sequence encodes CASSDRDRVIGELFF. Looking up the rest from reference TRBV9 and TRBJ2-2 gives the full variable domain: DSGVTQTPKHLITATGQRVTLRCSPRSGDLSVYWYQQSLDQGLQFLIQYYNGEERAKGNILERFSAQQFPDLHSELNLSSLELGDSALYFCASSDRDRVIGELFFGEGSRLTVL.

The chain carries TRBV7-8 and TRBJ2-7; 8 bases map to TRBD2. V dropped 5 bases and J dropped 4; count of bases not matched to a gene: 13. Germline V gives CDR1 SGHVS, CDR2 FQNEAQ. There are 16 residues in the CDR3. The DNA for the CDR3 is TGTGCCAGCAGCAAAACGGGGGGGCCAGGGTTATACGAGCAGTACTTC. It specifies CASSKTGGPGLYEQYF.

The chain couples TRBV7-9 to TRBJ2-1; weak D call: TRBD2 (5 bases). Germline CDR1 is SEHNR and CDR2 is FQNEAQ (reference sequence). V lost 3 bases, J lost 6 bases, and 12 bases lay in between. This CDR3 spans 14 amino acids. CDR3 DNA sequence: TGTGCCAGCAGCTTTGGTGGGAGTGGCAATGAGCAGTTCTTC. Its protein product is CASSFGGSGNEQFF.

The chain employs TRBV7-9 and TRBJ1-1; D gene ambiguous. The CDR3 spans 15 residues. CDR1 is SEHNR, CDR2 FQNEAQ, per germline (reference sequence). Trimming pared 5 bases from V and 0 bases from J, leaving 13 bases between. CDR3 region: CASSAGVWMNTEAFF. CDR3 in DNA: TGTGCCAGCAGCGCCGGGGTCTGGATGAACACTGAAGCTTTCTTT.

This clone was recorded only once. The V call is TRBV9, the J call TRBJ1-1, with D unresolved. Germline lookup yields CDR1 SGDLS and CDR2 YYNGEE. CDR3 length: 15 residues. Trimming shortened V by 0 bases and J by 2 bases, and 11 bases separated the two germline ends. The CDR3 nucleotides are TGTGCCAGCAGCGTAGGGGCAGCCGATAACACTGAAGCTTTCTTT. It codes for CASSVGAADNTEAFF. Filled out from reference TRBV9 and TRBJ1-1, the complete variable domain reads DSGVTQTPKHLITATGQRVTLRCSPRSGDLSVYWYQQSLDQGLQFLIQYYNGEERAKGNILERFSAQQFPDLHSELNLSSLELGDSALYFCASSVGAADNTEAFFGQGTRLTVV.